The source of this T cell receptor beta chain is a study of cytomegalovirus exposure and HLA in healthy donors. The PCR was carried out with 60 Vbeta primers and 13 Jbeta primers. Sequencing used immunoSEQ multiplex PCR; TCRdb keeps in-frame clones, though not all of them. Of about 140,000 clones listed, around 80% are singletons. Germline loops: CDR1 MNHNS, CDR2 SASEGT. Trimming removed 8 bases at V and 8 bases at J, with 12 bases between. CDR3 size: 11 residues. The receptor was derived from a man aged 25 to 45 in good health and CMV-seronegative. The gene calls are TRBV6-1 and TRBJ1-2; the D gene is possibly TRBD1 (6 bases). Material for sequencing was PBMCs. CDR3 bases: TGTGCCAGCCCAGGGGAGGGCGGCTACACCTTC. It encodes CASPGEGGYTF.